Shown below are 3 T cell receptor beta chains from a single sample sequenced in a study of cytomegalovirus exposure and HLA in healthy donors. Amplification used 60 Vbeta primers and 13 Jbeta primers. Sequencing used immunoSEQ multiplex PCR; TCRdb keeps in-frame clones, though not all of them. This sample has about 140,000 clones, with over 70% found just once. The sequenced sample consisted of PBMCs. The source is a man aged 25-40 years in good health and CMV-seronegative.

The V call is TRBV19, the J call TRBJ2-6, with a weak D call TRBD1 (6 bases). This CDR3 has 14 residues. Germline V lookup: CDR1 LNHDA, CDR2 SQIVND (reference sequence). The V end lost 5 bases, the J end lost 5 bases, and 10 bases lay between the germline ends. CDR3 sequence (DNA): TGTGCCAGTAGTTTCCGGGACAGGGCCAACGTCCTGACTTTC. Translation gives CASSFRDRANVLTF.

The chain links TRBV28 to TRBJ2-1; 7 positions agree with TRBD1. V lost 7 bases, J lost 4 bases, and 10 bases stayed unmatched. The CDR3 is 15 amino acids. Germline V gene lookup returns CDR1 MDHEN and CDR2 SYDVKM. The CDR3 sequence is CASIQGTVPYNEQFF. The CDR3 region has the DNA TGTGCCAGCATCCAAGGGACAGTTCCGTACAATGAGCAGTTCTTC.

The chain combines TRBV19 with TRBJ2-3, with a tentative D call TRBD1 (5 bases). This CDR3 is built from 13 residues. CDR1 LNHDA and CDR2 SQIVND come from the germline V gene (reference sequence). The ends were cut back, 8 bases at V and 1 base at J, with 10 bases in the middle. This CDR3 is CASRTKGTDTQYF. For the CDR3, the DNA is TGTGCCAGTCGGACAAAGGGCACAGATACGCAGTATTTT. Full variable domain (rest looked up from reference TRBV19 and TRBJ2-3): DGGITQSPKYLFRKEGQNVTLSCEQNLNHDAMYWYRQDPGQGLRLIYYSQIVNDFQKGDIAEGYSVSREKKESFPLTVTSAQKNPTAFYLCASRTKGTDTQYFGPGTRLTVL.